This T cell receptor beta chain emerged from a study of beta chain features in type 1 diabetes. The study's findings and limits: Reduced insertions and increased deletions marked VDJ junctions in type 1 diabetes patients. Shorter templates may be favored by PCR, equally so in patients and controls. Small HLA sub-analyses could not settle whether HLA shapes TCRB rearrangement.

The sequenced template was cDNA made from the entire isolated RNA. TCRdb's table, derived via immunoSEQ multiplex PCR, lists solely in-frame clones and lacks some. The repertoire has about 320,000 clones, approximately 15% of them found once; the top ten carry over 5%. In regard to this clone: Antigen specificity is unknown.

The germline V gene has CDR1 SGHDT and CDR2 YYEEEE. V was pared by 2 bases and J by 7 bases, with 9 bases between. This CDR3 comprises 13 residues. This clonotype originated in a man aged 25 to 40 in good health. The sample taken for sequencing was central memory CD4+ T cells from blood. This sequence joins TRBV5-6 and TRBJ2-2; no reliable D call. CDR3 sequence reads: CASSFQGYGELFF. CDR3 sequence (DNA): TGTGCCAGCAGCTTCCAAGGGTACGGGGAGCTGTTTTTT.